This is a list of T cell receptor beta chains from one sample in a study of molecular identifiers for immune sequencing clone quantification. TCRdb reanalysed the PCR reads using MiXCR and keeps one entry per CDR3 protein. The repertoire holds under 65,000 distinct CDR3 sequences, with approximately 26% as singletons. The sequenced sample consisted of naive CD8+ T cells from blood, with Jurkat cell RNA spiked in. These receptors originate from a human donor in good health. Some libraries in this study had Jurkat cell RNA spiked in. CDR3s include the opening cysteine and the closing phenylalanine or tryptophan. The order of the fields is V gene, CDR3 protein.

V gene: TRBV12-3/TRBV12-4
CDR3 protein: CASTSTGTAFF

V gene: TRBV27
CDR3 protein: CASSQDAGAYEQYF

V gene: TRBV28
CDR3 protein: CASSFREYYEQYF

V gene: TRBV30
CDR3 protein: CAWSVLAGDTQYF

V gene: TRBV7-8
CDR3 protein: CASSPRTGEDYMNTEAFF

V gene: TRBV4-1
CDR3 protein: CASSQSPGLAGGETQYF

V gene: TRBV9
CDR3 protein: CASSGQQRSEEQYF

V gene: TRBV5-1
CDR3 protein: CASSLEGLAGGSYEQYF

V gene: TRBV7-9
CDR3 protein: CASRHRDRAYTDTQYF

V gene: TRBV4-3
CDR3 protein: CASSQDSGGGPTGYTF

V gene: TRBV28
CDR3 protein: CASSLSTGGLPEAFF

V gene: TRBV12-5
CDR3 protein: CASGPSQYAQYF

V gene: TRBV27
CDR3 protein: CASSSDTFGTTIYF

V gene: TRBV20-1
CDR3 protein: CSARASGSYTQYF

V gene: TRBV4-3
CDR3 protein: CASSQGTSGNNEQFF

V gene: TRBV12-3/TRBV12-4
CDR3 protein: CASSLGGAGSGANVLTF

V gene: TRBV10-1
CDR3 protein: CASSEPGSGGAYHADTQYF

V gene: TRBV7-9
CDR3 protein: CASSLGGVYSNQPQHF

V gene: TRBV7-9
CDR3 protein: CASSFHGTSPGELFF

V gene: TRBV18
CDR3 protein: CASSPPGTTGGEQYF